The sequence of this T cell receptor (beta chain) was determined in a study of blood T cell repertoires in COVID-19. Residents of about two dozen US areas, aged about 18 to 89 years, made up the participants. Which cohort a participant joined came from the clinical history participants gave. On this clone: Within the sample, other DNA sequences also encode this same CDR3.

Original processing methods: Quantification of nucleated cells was approximated via reference gene primer amplification. Repertoires were generated with immunoSEQ multiplex PCR, while TCRdb's copy carries only in-frame clones and drops some. The V and J calls and the clone size are those of that table, but D and trimming were determined from the DNA. Of 200,000 or so clones listed, 65% to 90% are singletons. With 1 base removed from V and 4 bases from J, the gap between germline ends came to 11 bases. The CDR3 sequence is 15 residues long. The germline gives CDR1 KGHSH, CDR2 LQKENI. Source material: PBMCs or T cells enriched from blood (not recorded which). The origin of this receptor is a woman in her 40s with acute COVID-19. V and J are TRBV18 and TRBJ2-1; a weak D match, TRBD1 (7 bases). CDR3 in DNA: TGTGCCAGCTCACCACAGGAGGGGGCGTACAATGAGCAGTTCTTC. Residues: CASSPQEGAYNEQFF.